What follows are 29 T cell receptor beta chains derived from one specimen sequenced in a study of cytotoxic CD8 clonotypes in ibrutinib-treated CLL. Produced via immunoSEQ multiplex PCR; TCRdb's table is partial and in-frame only. The sample has some 130,000 clones; 70% to 90% are singletons. Here the sequenced sample was PBMCs, taken after 24 months of ibrutinib treatment. Every receptor here comes from a human donor with chronic lymphocytic leukemia.

The chain recombines TRBV6-5 with TRBJ1-2, with D possibly matching TRBD1 (5 bases). With 2 bases removed from V and 8 bases from J, the gap between germline ends came to 6 bases. This CDR3 has 11 residues. Looked up from germline, CDR1 is MNHEY and CDR2 is SVGAGI. This CDR3 reads CASSYKGGYTF. CDR3 in DNA: TGTGCCAGCAGTTACAAGGGGGGCTACACCTTC.

The J gene is TRBJ2-1, the V gene TRBV18; TRBD2 aligns across 7 bases. Per the germline V gene, CDR1 is KGHSH and CDR2 is LQKENI. Trimming cost V 6 bases and J 10 bases; bases outside gene matches: 9. The CDR3 length is 13 residues. This chain's CDR3 is CASSQKRDLEQFF. The CDR3, as DNA: TGTGCCAGCTCTCAAAAGCGGGATCTGGAGCAGTTCTTC.

The genes are TRBV9 and TRBJ1-1; no definite D call. The CDR3 covers 14 residues. Germline values: CDR1 SGDLS, CDR2 YYNGEE. V was cut by 0 bases and J by 0 bases, with 6 bases left in between. CDR3 sequence reads: CASSVDNLNTEAFF. Here the CDR3 DNA reads TGTGCCAGCAGCGTAGACAACCTGAACACTGAAGCTTTCTTT.

The rearrangement links TRBV19 to TRBJ1-1; D is unclear. Trimming removed 6 bases from V and 4 bases from J, with 15 bases in between. Germline V gene lookup returns CDR1 LNHDA and CDR2 SQIVND (reference sequence). This CDR3 has 14 residues. CDR3 loop: CASRSVSTGTEAFF. Here the CDR3 DNA reads TGTGCCAGTAGATCGGTGTCCACGGGCACTGAAGCTTTCTTT.

This rearrangement joins TRBV29-1 to TRBJ2-7, with 8 bases aligning to TRBD1. Germline V gene sequence: CDR1 SQVTM, CDR2 ANQGSEA. The CDR3 is 15 amino acids. Losses at the gene ends were 3 bases for V and 5 bases for J; bases not matched to a gene: 12. CDR3 sequence reads: CSVDGGRTGSHEQYF. Here the CDR3 DNA reads TGCAGCGTTGATGGGGGGCGGACAGGGTCCCACGAGCAGTACTTC.

This chain connects TRBV7-3 to TRBJ2-2, with 10 bases that match TRBD2. J was trimmed by 0 bases and V by 1 base; bases with no gene match: 11. Germline V lookup: CDR1 SGHTA, CDR2 FQGTGA. This CDR3 has 20 amino acids. The CDR3 protein is CASSLKSGRALFANTGELFF. CDR3 coding DNA: TGTGCCAGCAGCTTAAAGAGCGGGAGGGCCCTGTTCGCGAACACCGGGGAGCTGTTTTTT.

The rearrangement links TRBV19 to TRBJ2-2, with 8 bases lining up with TRBD1. This CDR3 region has 15 residues. The germline V gene encodes CDR1 LNHDA and CDR2 SQIVND (reference sequence). With V trimmed by 4 bases and J by 4 bases, 5 bases remained unmatched. CDR3: CASSRTGTGTGELFF. CDR3 sequence (DNA): TGTGCCAGTAGTAGGACCGGGACAGGCACCGGGGAGCTGTTTTTT.

This chain joins TRBV28 and TRBJ1-5; D not certain. V was shortened by 2 bases and J by 6 bases, with 11 bases between the two germline ends. The germline CDR1 and CDR2 sequences are MDHEN and SYDVKM. The CDR3 runs 14 residues. The CDR3 sequence: CASSLGAGSQPQHF. The CDR3 nucleotides are TGTGCCAGCAGTTTAGGAGCGGGGAGTCAGCCCCAGCATTTT.

The chain uses TRBV6-5 and TRBJ2-5; maybe TRBD2 (6 bases). The V gene lost 5 bases and the J gene lost 5 bases, with 18 bases spanning the gap. Germline V lookup: CDR1 MNHEY, CDR2 SVGAGI. The CDR3 extends over 15 amino acids. CDR3 region: CASSPAGGRLETQYF. In DNA, the CDR3 is TGTGCCAGCAGTCCCGCCGGGGGAAGGCTCGAGACCCAGTACTTC.

The V call is TRBV28, the J call TRBJ1-5; no clear D. V dropped 5 bases and J dropped 6 bases, with 17 bases sitting between them. CDR3 size: 15 residues. The germline V gene has CDR1 MDHEN and CDR2 SYDVKM. In DNA, the CDR3 is TGTGCCAGCAGTCCACCCGTGATGGGCTCTCAGCCCCAGCATTTT. Translation: CASSPPVMGSQPQHF.

The rearrangement uses TRBV28 and TRBJ1-1, with TRBD1 as a possible D gene (5 bases). Trimming shortened V by 8 bases and J by 1 base, and 20 bases separated the two germline ends. The CDR3 length is 16 residues. Looked up from germline, CDR1 is MDHEN and CDR2 is SYDVKM. CDR3 residues: CASYVLPGQGNTEAFF. Here the CDR3 DNA reads TGTGCCAGCTATGTACTTCCAGGGCAGGGGAACACTGAAGCTTTCTTT. Full variable domain (rest looked up from reference TRBV28 and TRBJ1-1): DVKVTQSSRYLVKRTGEKVFLECVQDMDHENMFWYRQDPGLGLRLIYFSYDVKMKEKGDIPEGYSVSREKKERFSLILESASTNQTSMYLCASYVLPGQGNTEAFFGQGTRLTVV.

The rearrangement links TRBV28 to TRBJ2-7; no clear D gene. Trimming took off 2 bases at V and 12 bases at J, with 14 bases between the two ends. Germline lookup yields CDR1 MDHEN and CDR2 SYDVKM. This CDR3 is 12 amino acids long. The CDR3 bases are TGTGCCAGCAGTTTAGGTTCAGGTCTCGGGTACTTC. Translated: CASSLGSGLGYF.

The V gene is TRBV29-1, the J gene TRBJ1-5; D ambiguous. This CDR3 has 13 residues. Trimming pared 4 bases from V and 3 bases from J, leaving 10 bases between. The germline V gene encodes CDR1 SQVTM and CDR2 ANQGSEA. In DNA, the CDR3 is TGCAGCGTTGGGGGAGACCTCAATCAGCCCCAGCATTTT. This gives the protein CSVGGDLNQPQHF.

V is TRBV28 and J is TRBJ1-2; D ambiguous. V lost 6 bases, J lost 8 bases, and 7 bases lay in between. The germline V gene encodes CDR1 MDHEN and CDR2 SYDVKM. The CDR3 is 10 residues long. CDR3 protein: CASRGGGYTF. DNA for the CDR3: TGTGCCAGCAGGGGAGGCGGCTACACCTTC.

The rearrangement uses TRBV19 and TRBJ1-3, with TRBD1 identical over 8 bases. The V gene's germline CDR1 is LNHDA and CDR2 SQIVND (reference sequence). V lost 7 bases and J lost 0; bases outside the gene matches: 5. This CDR3 is 15 amino acids long. The CDR3, as DNA: TGTGCCAGTACCGCGGACAGGGACTCTGGAAACACCATATATTTT. Translating gives CASTADRDSGNTIYF.

The rearrangement uses TRBV19 and TRBJ1-2; unclear D gene. This CDR3 has 13 residues. Trimming removed 6 bases from V and 2 bases from J, with 10 bases in between. The germline gives CDR1 LNHDA, CDR2 SQIVND (reference sequence). This chain's CDR3 is CASRRTENYGYTF. CDR3 in DNA: TGTGCCAGTAGAAGAACAGAGAACTATGGCTACACCTTC.

The V and J genes are TRBV6-6 and TRBJ1-2; unclear D gene. The CDR3 is made up of 14 amino acids. From germline, CDR1 is MNHNY and CDR2 SVGAGI (reference sequence). Deletions cut 7 bases from V and 0 bases from J, with 12 bases between. The CDR3: CASNDEGANYGYTF. The DNA of the CDR3 is TGTGCCAGCAATGACGAGGGAGCTAACTATGGCTACACCTTC.

This chain joins TRBV28 and TRBJ1-2; tentative D call: TRBD1 (5 bases). CDR1 is MDHEN and CDR2 is SYDVKM in the germline V gene. Trimming took off 5 bases at V and 0 bases at J, with 19 bases between the two ends. The CDR3 covers 17 residues. The CDR3 here is CASSTPVTGQANYGYTF. The DNA for the CDR3 is TGTGCCAGCAGTACACCGGTCACAGGCCAGGCTAACTATGGCTACACCTTC.

The chain links TRBV7-6 to TRBJ2-5, with D tentatively TRBD2 (5 bases). Germline CDR1 reads SGHVS; CDR2 reads FNYEAQ. The V end lost 4 bases, the J end lost 5 bases, and 11 bases lay between the germline ends. The CDR3 totals 13 residues. The CDR3 DNA is TGTGCCAGCAGCTCTGGAGGTCCGGAGACCCAGTACTTC. It encodes CASSSGGPETQYF.

This clone was seen a single time. The chain employs TRBV14 and TRBJ1-4, with D tentatively TRBD1 (6 bases). The CDR3 is 17 residues long. The V end was cut by 7 bases, the J end by 7 bases, with 25 bases between. Germline loops: CDR1 SGHDN, CDR2 FVKESK. In nucleotides, the CDR3 is TGTGCCAGCACTCACGGGTGGTTCTGGGGGCGCGGTGAAAAACTGTTTTTT. Protein product: CASTHGWFWGRGEKLFF.

This clone was seen a handful of times. J is TRBJ1-2 and V is TRBV7-8; D not resolved. The germline gives CDR1 SGHVS, CDR2 FQNEAQ. The germline V and J ends were trimmed by 1 base and 0 bases, with 3 bases remaining between them. The CDR3 runs 13 residues. The CDR3 DNA reads TGTGCCAGCAGCTTAGACCCTAACTATGGCTACACCTTC. Translated, it gives CASSLDPNYGYTF.

The chain links TRBV11-2 to TRBJ2-7; D remains ambiguous. Germline values: CDR1 SGHAT, CDR2 FQNNGV. Trimming stripped 2 bases from V and 0 bases from J, with 8 bases between. The CDR3 length is 14 residues. The CDR3 protein is CASSLQMNSYEQYF. In DNA, the CDR3 is TGTGCCAGCAGCTTACAGATGAACTCCTACGAGCAGTACTTC.

This clone was found a few times. V gene TRBV5-1 combines with J gene TRBJ1-4; 9 bases are a match to TRBD1. Per germline, CDR1 SGHRS and CDR2 YFSETQ. The CDR3 runs 16 residues. The junction had 3 bases not matched to a gene; V was cut back by 2 bases and J by 1 base. This chain's CDR3 is CASSFGDRVTNEKLFF. The CDR3 DNA reads as TGCGCCAGCAGCTTCGGGGACAGGGTAACTAATGAAAAACTGTTTTTT.

This chain uses TRBV7-2 with TRBJ2-5, with a possible D match to TRBD1 (7 bases). The CDR3 is 14 amino acids. Germline V gene sequence: CDR1 SGHTA, CDR2 FQGNSA. Between the trimmed V and J ends, which lost 5 bases and 2 bases, there was a span of 12 bases. This CDR3 reads CASSAGQHQETQYF. The DNA of the CDR3 is TGTGCCAGCAGCGCGGGACAGCATCAAGAGACCCAGTACTTC.

This clone has only one observation. The CDR3 loop is CASSRINEQFF. CDR3 bases: TGCGCCAGCAGTAGGATCAATGAGCAGTTCTTC. The chain carries TRBV5-1 and TRBJ2-1; D is ambiguous. The CDR3 length is 11 residues. Germline CDR1 reads SGHRS; CDR2 reads YFSETQ. Trimming cost V 5 bases and J 6 bases, with 6 bases left between them.

This chain links TRBV5-8 with TRBJ2-1, with 12 bases aligning to TRBD1. Germline CDR1 reads SGHTS; CDR2 reads YDEGEE. The CDR3 extends over 17 amino acids. After removal of 6 bases from V and 6 bases from J, the junction contained 13 bases not matched to a gene. The CDR3 is CASTSPSRDRGRNEQFF. CDR3 nucleotide sequence: TGTGCCAGCACCTCACCTAGCAGGGACAGGGGGCGCAATGAGCAGTTCTTC.

This clone occurred once. The gene calls are TRBV7-2 and TRBJ2-3; D is unclear. With 5 bases removed from V and 9 bases from J, the gap between germline ends came to 12 bases. Germline CDR1 SGHTA, CDR2 FQGNSA. The CDR3 covers 12 residues. The DNA for the CDR3 is TGTGCCAGCAGCCCAACTAAAAAAACGCAGTATTTT. Protein: CASSPTKKTQYF.

The V call is TRBV5-5, the J call TRBJ1-3, with TRBD1 as a possible D gene (6 bases). Germline lookup yields CDR1 SGHKS and CDR2 YYEKEE (reference sequence). Trimming pared 0 bases from V and 0 bases from J, leaving 7 bases between. CDR3 size: 15 residues. The CDR3 here is CASSLDRASGNTIYF. Here the CDR3 DNA reads TGTGCCAGCAGCTTGGACAGGGCCTCTGGAAACACCATATATTTT.

V usage is TRBV18 and J usage is TRBJ2-2; D might be TRBD1 (5 bases). Trimming stripped 2 bases from V and 1 base from J, with 11 bases between. The CDR3 consists of 16 residues. CDR1 is KGHSH and CDR2 is LQKENI in the germline V gene. CDR3 nucleotide sequence: TGTGCCAGCTCACCAAGGATACAGGAGAACACCGGGGAGCTGTTTTTT. Amino acids: CASSPRIQENTGELFF.